This TCR beta chain was sequenced during a study of T cell responses to AZD1222 COVID-19 vaccine. The assay was immunoSEQ multiplex PCR, and TCRdb's table has in-frame clones only and misses some. The table shows over 110,000 clones, with about nine tenths occurring only once. The study, taken as a whole, reports: White British people made up most donors, females outnumbered males, and clonal diversity was possibly underestimated. CD4 TCRs covered the whole spike, strongest at regions 160-218 and 743-854. Only a handful of people who got AZD1222 tested seropositive at baseline.

This CDR3 is 15 amino acids long. CDR1 LNHDA and CDR2 SQIVND come from the germline V gene (reference sequence). V shed 5 bases and J shed 0 bases, with 13 bases lying between them. As for this clone: Antigen specificity is unknown.

Recipients boosted at about 4 weeks or about 12 weeks are pooled. The material was peripheral blood, obtained 28 days after the second AZD1222 dose. The source of this sequence is an adult who received the AZD1222 COVID-19 vaccine. The V call is TRBV19, the J call TRBJ1-2; D possibly corresponds to TRBD1 (5 bases). The CDR3 loop reads CASSPTGPANYGYTF. The CDR3 coding sequence is TGTGCCAGTAGTCCTACAGGACCAGCTAACTATGGCTACACCTTC.